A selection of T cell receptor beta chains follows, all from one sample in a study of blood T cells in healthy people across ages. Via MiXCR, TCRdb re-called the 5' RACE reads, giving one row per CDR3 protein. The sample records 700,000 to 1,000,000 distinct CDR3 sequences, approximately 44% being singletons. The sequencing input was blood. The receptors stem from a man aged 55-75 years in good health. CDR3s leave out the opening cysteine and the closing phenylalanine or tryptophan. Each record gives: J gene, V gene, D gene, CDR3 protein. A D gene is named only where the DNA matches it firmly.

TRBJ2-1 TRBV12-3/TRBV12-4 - ASSFALGGQF
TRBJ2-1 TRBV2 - ASSGTGHNEQF
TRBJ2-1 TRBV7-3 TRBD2 ASSSGLASFNEQF
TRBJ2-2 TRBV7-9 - ASSLVVTTNTGELF
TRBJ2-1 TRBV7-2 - ASSPYRNEQF
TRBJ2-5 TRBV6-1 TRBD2 ASSEMAGGPMETQY
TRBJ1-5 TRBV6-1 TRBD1 ASSETRQGGYQPQH
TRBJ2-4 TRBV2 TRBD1 ASTIQGAIAKNIPY
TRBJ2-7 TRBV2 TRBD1 ASSAGPPGQATYEQY
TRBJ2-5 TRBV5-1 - ASSWDPGETQY
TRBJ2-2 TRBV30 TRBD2 AWNGGSPHTGELF
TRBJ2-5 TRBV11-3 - ASSLVKAVVGETQY
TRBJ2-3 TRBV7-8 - ASSLERTAPTDTQY
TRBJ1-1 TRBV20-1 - SARSSADTEAF
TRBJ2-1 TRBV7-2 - ASSFGGENNEQF
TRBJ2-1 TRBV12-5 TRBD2 ASTLAVNEQF
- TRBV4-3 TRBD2 ASSPGAGGPYEQY
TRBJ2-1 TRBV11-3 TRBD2 ASSSLAGLDPYNEQF
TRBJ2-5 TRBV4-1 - ASSQGLLETQY
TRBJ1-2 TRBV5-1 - ASSGDSGNYGYT
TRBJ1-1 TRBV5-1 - ASSWGTPLGTEAF
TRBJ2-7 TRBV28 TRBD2 ASRAGIRDPNPY
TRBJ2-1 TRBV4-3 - ASSRGLGSGIDEQF
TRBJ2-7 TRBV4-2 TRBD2 ASSPQTGGYEQY
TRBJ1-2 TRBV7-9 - ASSVMGGSGYT
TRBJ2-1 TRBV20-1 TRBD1 SANRDRSQEQF
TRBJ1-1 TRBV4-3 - ASSRRTAMNTEAF
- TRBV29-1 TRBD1 SVWAGGHNEQY
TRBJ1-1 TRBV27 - ASSSGPYKNTEAF
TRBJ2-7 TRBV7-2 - ASSPLGFYEQY
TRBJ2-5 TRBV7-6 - ASSLASGPQETQY
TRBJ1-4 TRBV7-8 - ASSSPQNEKLF
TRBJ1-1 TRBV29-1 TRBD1 SVATGGNTEAF
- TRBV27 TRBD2 ASSSWLAGVETQY
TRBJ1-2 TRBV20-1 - SAFGRANYGYT
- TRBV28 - ASSYGRTNEQY
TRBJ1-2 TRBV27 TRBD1 ASRQGNGIYGYT
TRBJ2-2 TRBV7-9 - ASSLPHGTENTGELF
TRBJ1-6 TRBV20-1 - GASIEGRSGSYNSPLH
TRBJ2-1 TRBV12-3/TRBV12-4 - ASGQTTAQF
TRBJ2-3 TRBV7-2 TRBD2 ASSGTGTSGSDTQY
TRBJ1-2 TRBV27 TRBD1 ASSSGTGGRGYT
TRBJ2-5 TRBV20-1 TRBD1 SAKKQGEETQY
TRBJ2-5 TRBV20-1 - SARDPQGNYERY
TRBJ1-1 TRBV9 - ASSASPKIHAEAF
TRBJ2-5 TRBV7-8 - ASSTKSQFLQETQY
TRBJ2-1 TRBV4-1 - ASSSRWDYEQF
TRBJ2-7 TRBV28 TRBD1 ASRPRQGIPYEQY